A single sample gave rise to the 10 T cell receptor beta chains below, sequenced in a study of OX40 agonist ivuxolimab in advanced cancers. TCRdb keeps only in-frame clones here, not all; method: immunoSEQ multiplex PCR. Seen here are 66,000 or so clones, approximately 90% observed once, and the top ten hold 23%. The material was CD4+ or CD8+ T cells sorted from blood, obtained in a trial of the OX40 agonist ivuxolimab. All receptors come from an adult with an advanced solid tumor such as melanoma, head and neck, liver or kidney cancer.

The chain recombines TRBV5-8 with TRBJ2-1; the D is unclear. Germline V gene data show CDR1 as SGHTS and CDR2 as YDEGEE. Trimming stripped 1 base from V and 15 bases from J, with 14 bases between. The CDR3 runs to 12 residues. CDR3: CASSLNNPTAFF. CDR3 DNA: TGTGCCAGCAGCTTGAATAATCCTACGGCGTTCTTC.

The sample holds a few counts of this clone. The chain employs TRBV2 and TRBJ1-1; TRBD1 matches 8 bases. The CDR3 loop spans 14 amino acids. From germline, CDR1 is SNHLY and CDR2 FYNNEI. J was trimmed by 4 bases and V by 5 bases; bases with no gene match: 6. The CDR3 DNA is TGTGCCAGCAGTACAAGCGACAGGGGCACTGAAGCTTTCTTT. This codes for CASSTSDRGTEAFF.

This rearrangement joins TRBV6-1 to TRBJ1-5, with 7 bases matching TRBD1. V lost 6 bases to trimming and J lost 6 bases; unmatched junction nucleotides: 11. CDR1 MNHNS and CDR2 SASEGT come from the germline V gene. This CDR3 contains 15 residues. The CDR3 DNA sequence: TGTGCCAGCAGGGAGGTATTGACAGGGAGTCAGCCCCAGCATTTT. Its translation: CASREVLTGSQPQHF.

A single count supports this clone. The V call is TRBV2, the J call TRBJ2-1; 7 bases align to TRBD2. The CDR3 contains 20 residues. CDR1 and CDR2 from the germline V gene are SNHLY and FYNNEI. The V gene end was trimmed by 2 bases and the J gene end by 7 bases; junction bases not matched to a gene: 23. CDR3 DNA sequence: TGTGCCAGCAGTGAACCCTTCGTCCCTGAAGCGAAGCGGGGTGGTAATGAGCAGTTCTTC. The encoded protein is CASSEPFVPEAKRGGNEQFF.

DNA for the CDR3: TGTGCCAGCAGCTTACGCGGCGCGGGAGTCAGAGATACGCAGTATTTT. As protein: CASSLRGAGVRDTQYF. J is TRBJ2-3 and V is TRBV13; the match to TRBD2 covers 7 bases. The CDR3 spans 16 residues. Germline CDR1 reads PRHDT; CDR2 reads FYEKMQ (reference sequence). The trim removed 2 bases at V and 5 bases at J, leaving 10 bases unmatched.

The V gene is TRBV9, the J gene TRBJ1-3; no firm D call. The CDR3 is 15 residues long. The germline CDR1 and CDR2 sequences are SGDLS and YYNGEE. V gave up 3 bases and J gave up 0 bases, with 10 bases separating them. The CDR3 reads CASSADISSGNTIYF. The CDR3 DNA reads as TGTGCCAGCAGCGCTGATATCAGCTCTGGAAACACCATATATTTT.

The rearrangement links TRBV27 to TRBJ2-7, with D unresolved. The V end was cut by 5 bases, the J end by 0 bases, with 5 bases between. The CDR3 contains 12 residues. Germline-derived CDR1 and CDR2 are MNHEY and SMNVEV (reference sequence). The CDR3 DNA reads TGTGCCAGCAGTCTTAGCTCCTACGAGCAGTACTTC. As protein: CASSLSSYEQYF.

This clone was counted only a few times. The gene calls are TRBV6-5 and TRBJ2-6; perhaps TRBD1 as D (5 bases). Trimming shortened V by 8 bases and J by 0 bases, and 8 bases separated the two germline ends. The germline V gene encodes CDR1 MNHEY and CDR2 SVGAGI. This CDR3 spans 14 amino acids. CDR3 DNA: TGTGCCAGCGGACATATCTCTGGGGCCAACGTCCTGACTTTC. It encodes CASGHISGANVLTF.

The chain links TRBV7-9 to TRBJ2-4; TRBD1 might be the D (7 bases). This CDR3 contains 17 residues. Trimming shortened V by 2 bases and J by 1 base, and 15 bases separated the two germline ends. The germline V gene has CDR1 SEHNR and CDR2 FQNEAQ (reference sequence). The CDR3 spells CASSLITGAGAKNIQYF. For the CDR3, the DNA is TGTGCCAGCAGCTTAATTACAGGGGCGGGGGCCAAAAACATTCAGTACTTC.

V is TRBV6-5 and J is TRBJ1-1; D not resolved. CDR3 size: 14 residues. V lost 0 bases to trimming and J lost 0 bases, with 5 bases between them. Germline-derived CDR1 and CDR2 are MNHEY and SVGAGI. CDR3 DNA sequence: TGTGCCAGCAGTTACTCGGGGTTGAACACTGAAGCTTTCTTT. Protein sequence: CASSYSGLNTEAFF.